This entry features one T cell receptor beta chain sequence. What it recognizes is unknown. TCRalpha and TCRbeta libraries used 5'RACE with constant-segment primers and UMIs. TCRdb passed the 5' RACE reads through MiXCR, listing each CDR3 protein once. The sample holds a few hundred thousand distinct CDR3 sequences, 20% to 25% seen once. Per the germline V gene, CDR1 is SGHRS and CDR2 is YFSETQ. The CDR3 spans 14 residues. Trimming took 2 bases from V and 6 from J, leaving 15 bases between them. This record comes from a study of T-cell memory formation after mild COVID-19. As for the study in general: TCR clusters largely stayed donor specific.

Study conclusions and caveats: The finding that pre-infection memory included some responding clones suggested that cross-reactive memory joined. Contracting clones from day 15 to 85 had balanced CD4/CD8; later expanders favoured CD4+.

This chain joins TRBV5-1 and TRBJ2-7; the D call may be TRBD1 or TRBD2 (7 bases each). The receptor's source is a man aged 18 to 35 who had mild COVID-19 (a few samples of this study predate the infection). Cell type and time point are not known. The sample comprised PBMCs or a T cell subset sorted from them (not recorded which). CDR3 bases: TGCGCCAGCAGCTTATATGCAGGGGGGGGCGAGCAGTACTTC. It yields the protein CASSLYAGGGEQYF. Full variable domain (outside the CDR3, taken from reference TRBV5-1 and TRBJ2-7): KAGVTQTPRYLIKTRGQQVTLSCSPISGHRSVSWYQQTPGQGLQFLFEYFSETQRNKGNFPGRFSGRQFSNSRSEMNVSTLELGDSALYLCASSLYAGGGEQYFGPGTRLTVT.